The 4 T cell receptor beta chains in this list originate from one sample, sequenced in a study of T cell repertoires in cytomegalovirus infection. TCRdb used MiXCR to reprocess the reads, holding one entry per CDR3 protein. The sample shows approximately 630,000 distinct CDR3 sequences, 24% of them seen only once. The sequenced sample consisted of CD8+ T cells from PBMCs. These receptors were obtained from a human donor in good health (CMV status not recorded). Some clones in this sample may be carry-over from other donors' samples.

The CDR3 region has the DNA TGTGTCAGCACGGCTAGCGGGGGGGAAACCTACGAGCAGTACGTC. Encoded protein: CVSTASGGETYEQYV. The genes are TRBV28 and TRBJ2-7, with 12 bases aligning to TRBD2. This CDR3 has 15 amino acids. The germline gives CDR1 MDHEN, CDR2 SYDVKM.

The rearrangement joins TRBV20-1 to TRBJ1-2; D gene ambiguous. Germline CDR1 is DFQATT and CDR2 is SNEGSKA (reference sequence). This CDR3 has 12 amino acids. Trimming took off 3 bases at V and 5 bases at J, with 10 bases between the two ends. The CDR3 DNA reads as TGCAGTGCTAGTCCAGTTGGTTATGGCTACACCTTC. Amino acids: CSASPVGYGYTF.

The rearrangement links TRBV29-1 to TRBJ2-1, with 13 bases lining up with TRBD2. CDR1 and CDR2 (germline): SQVTM, ANQGSEA. There are 13 residues in the CDR3. The V and J ends lost 6 bases and 6 bases, in that order; junction bases with no gene match: 2. CDR3 in amino acids: CSVGLAGANEQFF. The DNA of the CDR3 is TGCAGCGTAGGACTAGCGGGGGCCAATGAGCAGTTCTTC.

This clonotype was seen repeatedly, ten times or more. This chain links TRBV28 with TRBJ2-4, with 7 bases matching TRBD2. Germline CDR1 is MDHEN and CDR2 is SYDVKM. The CDR3 has 15 residues. Trimming took 6 bases from V and 2 from J; bases not matched to a gene: 7. The chain's CDR3 is CASREGAGSKNIQYF. CDR3 nucleotides: TGTGCCAGCAGGGAAGGAGCGGGGTCCAAAAACATTCAGTACTTC.